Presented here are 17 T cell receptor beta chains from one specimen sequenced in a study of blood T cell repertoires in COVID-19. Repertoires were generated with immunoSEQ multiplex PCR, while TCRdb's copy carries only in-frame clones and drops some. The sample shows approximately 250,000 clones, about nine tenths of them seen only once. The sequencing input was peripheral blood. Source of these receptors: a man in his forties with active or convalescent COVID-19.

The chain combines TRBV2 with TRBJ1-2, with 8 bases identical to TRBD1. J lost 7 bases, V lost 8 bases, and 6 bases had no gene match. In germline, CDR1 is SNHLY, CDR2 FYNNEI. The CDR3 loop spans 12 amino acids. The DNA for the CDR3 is TGTGCCAGCTTAGGGACAGGATTTGGCTACACCTTC. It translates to CASLGTGFGYTF.

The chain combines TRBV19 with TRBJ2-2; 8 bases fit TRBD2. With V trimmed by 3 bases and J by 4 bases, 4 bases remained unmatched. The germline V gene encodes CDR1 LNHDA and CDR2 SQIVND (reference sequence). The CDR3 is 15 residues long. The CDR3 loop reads CASSIIGTSTGELFF. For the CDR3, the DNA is TGTGCCAGTAGTATCATAGGGACTAGCACCGGGGAGCTGTTTTTT.

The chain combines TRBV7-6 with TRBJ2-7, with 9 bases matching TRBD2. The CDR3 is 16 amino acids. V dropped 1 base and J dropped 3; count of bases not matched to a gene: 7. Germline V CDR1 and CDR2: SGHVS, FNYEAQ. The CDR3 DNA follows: TGTGCCAGCAGCTTAGGGGCTGGGACTAGCCTCTACGAGCAGTACTTC. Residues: CASSLGAGTSLYEQYF.

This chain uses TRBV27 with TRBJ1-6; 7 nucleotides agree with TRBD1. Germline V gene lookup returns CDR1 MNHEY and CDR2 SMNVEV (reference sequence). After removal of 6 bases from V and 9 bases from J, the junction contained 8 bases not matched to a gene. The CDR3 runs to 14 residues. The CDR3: CASRTTGAGSPLHF. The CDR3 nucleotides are TGTGCCAGCAGGACCACAGGGGCAGGTTCACCCCTCCACTTT.

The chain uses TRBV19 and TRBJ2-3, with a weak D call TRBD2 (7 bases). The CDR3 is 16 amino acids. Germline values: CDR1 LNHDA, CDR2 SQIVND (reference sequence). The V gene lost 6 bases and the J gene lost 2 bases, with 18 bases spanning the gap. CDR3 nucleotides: TGTGCCAGTAGCCACGCGGGGGCGAGGGACACAGATACGCAGTATTTT. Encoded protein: CASSHAGARDTDTQYF.

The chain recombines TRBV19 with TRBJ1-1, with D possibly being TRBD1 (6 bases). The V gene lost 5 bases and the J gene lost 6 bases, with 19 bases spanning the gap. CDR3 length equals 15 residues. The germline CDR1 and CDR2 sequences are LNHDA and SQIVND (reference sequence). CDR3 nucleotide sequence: TGTGCCAGTAGTGATATACAGGGTCTCCAGCCTGAAGCTTTCTTT. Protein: CASSDIQGLQPEAFF. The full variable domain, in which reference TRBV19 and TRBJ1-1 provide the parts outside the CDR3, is DGGITQSPKYLFRKEGQNVTLSCEQNLNHDAMYWYRQDPGQGLRLIYYSQIVNDFQKGDIAEGYSVSREKKESFPLTVTSAQKNPTAFYLCASSDIQGLQPEAFFGQGTRLTVV.

The CDR3 loop reads CASSVGGGQGEQYF. The CDR3 coding sequence is TGTGCCAGCAGCGTTGGCGGGGGGCAGGGCGAGCAGTACTTC. This chain joins TRBV9 and TRBJ2-7; TRBD2 aligns across 8 bases. The germline V gene has CDR1 SGDLS and CDR2 YYNGEE. V shed 2 bases and J 6 bases; nucleotides not matched to a gene: 7. The CDR3 length is 14 residues.

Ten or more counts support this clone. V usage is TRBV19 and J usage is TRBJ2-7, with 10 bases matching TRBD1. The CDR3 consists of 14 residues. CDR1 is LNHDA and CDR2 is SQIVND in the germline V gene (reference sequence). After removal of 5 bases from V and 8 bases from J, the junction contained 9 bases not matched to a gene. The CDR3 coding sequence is TGTGCCAGTAGTTCGCATCGACAGGGGGCGAAGCAGTACTTC. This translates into CASSSHRQGAKQYF.

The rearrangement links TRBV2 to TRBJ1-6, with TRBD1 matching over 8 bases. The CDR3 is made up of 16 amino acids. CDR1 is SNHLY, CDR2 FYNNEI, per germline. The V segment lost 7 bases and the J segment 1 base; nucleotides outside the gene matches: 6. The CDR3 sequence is CASTTDRASYNSPLHF. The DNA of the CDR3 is TGTGCCAGCACTACGGACAGGGCTTCCTATAATTCACCCCTCCACTTT.

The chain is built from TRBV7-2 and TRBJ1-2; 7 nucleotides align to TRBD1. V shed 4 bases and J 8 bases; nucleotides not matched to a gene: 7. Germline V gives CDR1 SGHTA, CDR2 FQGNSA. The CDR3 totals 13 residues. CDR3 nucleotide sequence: TGTGCCAGCAGCTGGAGGGGGCGCGAGGGCTACACCTTC. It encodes CASSWRGREGYTF.

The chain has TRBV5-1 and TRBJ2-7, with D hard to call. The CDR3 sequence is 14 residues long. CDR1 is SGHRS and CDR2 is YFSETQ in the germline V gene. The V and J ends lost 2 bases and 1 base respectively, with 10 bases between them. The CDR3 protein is CASSFEVPSYEQYF. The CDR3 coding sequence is TGCGCCAGCAGCTTTGAGGTCCCTTCCTACGAGCAGTACTTC. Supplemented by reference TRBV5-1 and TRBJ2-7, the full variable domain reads KAGVTQTPRYLIKTRGQQVTLSCSPISGHRSVSWYQQTPGQGLQFLFEYFSETQRNKGNFPGRFSGRQFSNSRSEMNVSTLELGDSALYLCASSFEVPSYEQYFGPGTRLTVT.

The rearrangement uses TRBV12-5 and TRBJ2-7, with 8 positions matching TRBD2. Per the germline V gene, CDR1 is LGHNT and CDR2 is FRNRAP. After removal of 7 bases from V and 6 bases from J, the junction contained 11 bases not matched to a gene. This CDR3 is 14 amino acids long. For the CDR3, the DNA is TGTGCTAGTGCCCCCGGACTAGCACAATTCGAGCAGTACTTC. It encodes CASAPGLAQFEQYF.

The CDR3 DNA follows: TGTGCCAGCAGCTTAGCGGGTGGGCCTGAAGCTTTCTTT. Translation: CASSLAGGPEAFF. The chain uses TRBV7-9 and TRBJ1-1; no reliable D call. Germline V gives CDR1 SEHNR, CDR2 FQNEAQ (reference sequence). The CDR3 length is 13 residues. Trimming cost V 0 bases and J 6 bases, with 8 bases left between them.

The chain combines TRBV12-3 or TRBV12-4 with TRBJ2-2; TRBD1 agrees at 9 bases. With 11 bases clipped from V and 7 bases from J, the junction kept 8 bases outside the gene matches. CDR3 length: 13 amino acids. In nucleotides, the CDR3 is TGTGCCTCCCGGGACAGGGTGGGCGGGGAGCTGTTTTTT. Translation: CASRDRVGGELFF.

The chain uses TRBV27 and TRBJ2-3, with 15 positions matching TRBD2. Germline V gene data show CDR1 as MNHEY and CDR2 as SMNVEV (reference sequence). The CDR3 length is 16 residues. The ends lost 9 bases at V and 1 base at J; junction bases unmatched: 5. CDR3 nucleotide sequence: TGTGCCAGTCTTCGGACTAGCGGGGGGGGCACAGATACGCAGTATTTT. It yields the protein CASLRTSGGGTDTQYF.

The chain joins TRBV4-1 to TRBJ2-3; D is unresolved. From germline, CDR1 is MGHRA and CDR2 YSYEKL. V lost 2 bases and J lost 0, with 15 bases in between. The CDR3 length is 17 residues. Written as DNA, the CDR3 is TGCGCCAGCAGCCAACTGGCGAACAGTGGGAGCACAGATACGCAGTATTTT. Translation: CASSQLANSGSTDTQYF.

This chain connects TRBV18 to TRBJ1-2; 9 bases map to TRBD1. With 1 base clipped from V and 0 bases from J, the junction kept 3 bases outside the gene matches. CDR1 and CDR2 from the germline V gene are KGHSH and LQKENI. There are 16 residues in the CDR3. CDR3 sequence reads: CASSPQQGAANYGYTF. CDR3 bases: TGTGCCAGCTCACCACAACAGGGGGCTGCTAACTATGGCTACACCTTC.